This T cell receptor (beta chain) was captured by sequencing in a study of blood T cell repertoires in COVID-19. At the level of the study: PBMCs, B-cell-depleted T cells, or T cells provided the cDNA or gDNA that made up the material.

TCRdb's table, derived via immunoSEQ multiplex PCR, lists solely in-frame clones and lacks some. This sample has roughly 190,000 clones; around four fifths occur once, and the top ten carry more than 14%. Trimming took 3 bases from V and 3 from J; bases not matched to a gene: 4. Per germline, CDR1 LGHNA and CDR2 YNFKEQ. The CDR3 has 16 amino acids. Patients in Seattle were enrolled during active infection, then followed longitudinally. The clonotype comes from a woman aged 65 to 85 with COVID-19, enrolled during active disease. The sample was peripheral blood. V gene TRBV4-2 combines with J gene TRBJ2-2; 10 positions agree with TRBD1. Here the CDR3 DNA reads TGTGCCAGCAGCCAGCGGGGGACAGGGGACACCGGGGAGCTGTTTTTT. It yields the protein CASSQRGTGDTGELFF.